This entry lists 10 T cell receptor beta chains sequenced from one sample in a study of T cell responses to AZD1222 COVID-19 vaccine. The data were produced by immunoSEQ multiplex PCR, yet TCRdb's version contains in-frame clones alone and is incomplete. The sample includes about 84,000 clones, 70% to 90% seen only once; the top ten take roughly an eighth. The sample here was peripheral blood, taken 28 days after the second AZD1222 dose. The origin of the receptors is an adult who received the AZD1222 COVID-19 vaccine.

This chain uses TRBV6-2 or TRBV6-3 with TRBJ2-7; D ambiguous. Between the trimmed V and J ends, which lost 6 bases and 0 bases, there was a span of 6 bases. Germline CDR1 MNHEY, CDR2 SVGEGT. There are 12 residues in the CDR3. CDR3 in DNA: TGTGCCAGCAGCCTTAGCTCCTACGAGCAGTACTTC. This codes for CASSLSSYEQYF.

The chain recombines TRBV20-1 with TRBJ2-7; D is perhaps TRBD1 (6 bases). CDR3 length: 14 amino acids. Germline V gene sequence: CDR1 DFQATT, CDR2 SNEGSKA (reference sequence). V dropped 3 bases and J dropped 0 bases, with 12 bases sitting between them. This CDR3 is CSASRQVLSYEQYF. The CDR3 bases are TGCAGTGCTAGTAGACAGGTACTCTCCTACGAGCAGTACTTC.

Here the CDR3 reads CASRFAGGIGNQPQHF. DNA for the CDR3: TGTGCCAGCAGGTTCGCGGGGGGAATCGGCAATCAGCCCCAGCATTTT. The chain couples TRBV11-3 to TRBJ1-5; maybe TRBD1 (5 bases). Germline V gene data show CDR1 as SGHNT and CDR2 as YENEEA. CDR3 size: 16 residues. V dropped 6 bases and J dropped 2 bases, with 17 bases sitting between them.

The gene calls are TRBV11-2 and TRBJ2-3; TRBD1 might be the D (6 bases). Germline CDR1 is SGHAT and CDR2 is FQNNGV. The length of the CDR3 is 16 residues. Trimming left V 1 base short and J 0 bases short, with 11 bases between. Here the CDR3 reads CASSLGQGSSTDTQYF. CDR3 DNA: TGTGCCAGCAGCTTAGGTCAGGGGTCTAGCACAGATACGCAGTATTTT.

The rearrangement joins TRBV4-2 to TRBJ1-2; D unresolved. CDR1 and CDR2 (germline): LGHNA, YNFKEQ. CDR3 size: 12 residues. V was pared by 0 bases and J by 8 bases, with 7 bases between. CDR3 DNA sequence: TGTGCCAGCAGCCAAGATGGGAACGGCTACACCTTC. Translating it yields CASSQDGNGYTF.

Here the CDR3 reads CASSRRETQYF. The CDR3 DNA follows: TGTGCCAGCAGTCGCCGGGAGACCCAGTACTTC. The chain is built from TRBV12-3 or TRBV12-4 and TRBJ2-5; D is ambiguous. The CDR3 has 11 residues. The V and J ends lost 5 bases and 5 bases respectively, with 6 bases between them.

This clone was found a few times. The chain links TRBV28 to TRBJ1-2; 8 bases are shared with TRBD1. CDR1 is MDHEN and CDR2 is SYDVKM in the germline V gene. The CDR3 totals 14 residues. Unmatched junction bases numbered 8, after V lost 6 bases and J lost 5 bases. The CDR3 protein is CASSGQGRKYGYTF. The CDR3 nucleotides read TGTGCCAGCAGCGGACAGGGTAGAAAGTATGGCTACACCTTC.

The chain recombines TRBV27 with TRBJ2-2; 12 bases agree with TRBD1. V lost 5 bases to trimming and J lost 4 bases; unmatched junction nucleotides: 5. Germline V gene lookup returns CDR1 MNHEY and CDR2 SMNVEV (reference sequence). The CDR3 is made up of 16 amino acids. The CDR3 spells CASSLGQGAFTGELFF. Written as DNA, the CDR3 is TGTGCCAGCAGTCTGGGACAGGGGGCGTTCACCGGGGAGCTGTTTTTT.

The V gene is TRBV7-9, the J gene TRBJ1-4; D possibly corresponds to TRBD1 (6 bases). The CDR3 covers 15 residues. Trimming cost V 1 base and J 8 bases, with 14 bases left between them. CDR1 SEHNR and CDR2 FQNEAQ come from the germline V gene (reference sequence). Here the CDR3 DNA reads TGTGCCAGCAGCTTAGATGGTCAGGGGAGCGAAAAACTGTTTTTT. Translation gives CASSLDGQGSEKLFF.

The chain uses TRBV15 and TRBJ2-7, with D unresolved. V dropped 0 bases and J dropped 3 bases, with 3 bases sitting between them. Germline V gives CDR1 LNHNV, CDR2 YYDKDF (reference sequence). This CDR3 is 12 amino acids long. DNA of the CDR3: TGTGCCACCAGCAGAGAATACTACGAGCAGTACTTC. This sequence encodes CATSREYYEQYF.